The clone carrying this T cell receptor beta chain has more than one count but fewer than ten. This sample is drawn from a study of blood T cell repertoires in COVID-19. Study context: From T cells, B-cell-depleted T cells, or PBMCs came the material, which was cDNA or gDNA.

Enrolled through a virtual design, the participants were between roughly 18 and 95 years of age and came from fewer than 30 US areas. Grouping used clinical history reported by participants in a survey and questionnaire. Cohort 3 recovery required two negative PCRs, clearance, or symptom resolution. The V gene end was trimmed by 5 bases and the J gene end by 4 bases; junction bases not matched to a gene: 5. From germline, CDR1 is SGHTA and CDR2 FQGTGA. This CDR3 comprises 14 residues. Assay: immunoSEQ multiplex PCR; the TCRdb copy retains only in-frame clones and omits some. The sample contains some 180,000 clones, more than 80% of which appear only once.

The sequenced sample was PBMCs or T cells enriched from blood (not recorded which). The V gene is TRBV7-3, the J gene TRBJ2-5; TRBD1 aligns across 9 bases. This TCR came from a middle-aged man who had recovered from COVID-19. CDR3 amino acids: CASSPGQGIETQYF. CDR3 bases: TGTGCCAGCAGCCCGGGACAGGGAATAGAGACCCAGTACTTC.